Detailed here is one TCR beta chain. This clone's antigen is unknown. Base qualities are not recorded, but no much larger clone differs from it by a single base. The TCR beta CDR3 regions were amplified from RNA transcripts. The TCR CDR3 was subjected to a first round of RT-PCR using the HTBI primer set and the Qiagen OneStep RT-PCR kit. The libraries were constructed in a second round of multiplex PCR and then size-selected and purified. The libraries were sequenced on an Illumina HiSeq2000 using paired-end 100 bp reads. In the source study's methods: SOAPnuke was used to process the raw data, throwing out any read that contained adapters or uncalled bases, had a mean Phred below 15, or lacked an exact constant-primer or identifier match. High-quality paired reads were merged with COPE v1.2.5, and unique nucleotide sequences were defined as clonotypes. MiTCR v1.1 was used to align the clonotypes against IMGT TRBV, TRBD and TRBJ reference segments. The analysis included only V-J combinations with a frequency above 0.0001, which together covered more than 99% of the repertoires. The TCS score was defined as the ratio of F50 (clonal expansion) to E x V (chaos), calculated using BLOSUM62-based TCRdist between CDR3 peptides within each V-J. Welch's t-statistics and random forest reduced several hundred V-J features to 13, which were used in a naive Bayes classifier (R e1071). The public reads were reprocessed in TCRdb via fastp at Q25 and MiXCR, keeping in-frame beta chains. A single entry per CDR3 protein holds the most common genes and DNA from its merged rows. The V and J calls come from TCRdb's annotation, not from the publication. For this sample the table gives 300,000 to 400,000 distinct CDR3 sequences, of which about 20% were detected only once. The ten largest make up around 50% of the sample.

Stable Graves' hyperthyroidism was defined as no progression to ophthalmopathy during 18 months of follow-up. Hyperthyroidism patients were newly diagnosed, with disease duration under 2 months, and aged 18 to 65 years. The study excluded patients with uncontrolled infections, other autoimmune diseases, pregnancy or lactation. Diagnoses relied on clinical symptoms, serum thyroxine and TRAb, thyroid ultrasound and orbital computed tomography. Ficoll-Paque density gradient centrifugation was used to isolate PBMCs from 8 to 10 ml of fresh peripheral blood. Total RNA was extracted using Trizol reagent, and RNA quality was assessed on an Agilent 2100 Bioanalyzer. The entry originates in a study of T cells in Graves' hyperthyroidism and ophthalmopathy (dated by TCRdb to the late 2010s). Broadly, across the study: Peripheral blood was collected at initial diagnosis, before any treatment. TCR V-J signatures able to tell the groups apart were searched for in a discovery cohort of more than 90 patients, of whom 43 had Graves' ophthalmopathy and 57 had stable Graves' hyperthyroidism. Prospective prediction of ophthalmopathy was tested in an independent validation cohort of fewer than 20 hyperthyroidism patients and 17 patients who later progressed to ophthalmopathy. For training and testing, the 80 to 100 patients in the discovery cohort were randomly divided in a 7:3 ratio. The study also compared thyroid tissue and blood T-cell repertoires from 6 or 7 Graves' hyperthyroidism patients. Following sampling, methimazole starting at 30 mg daily was given to hyperthyroidism patients, and high-dose intravenous methylprednisolone was given to ophthalmopathy patients. The paper describes TCR Vbeta CDR3 sequencing of 130 to 150 peripheral blood samples, made up of 43 ophthalmopathy patients, 70 to 75 hyperthyroidism patients and some 17 progressor patients. The paper as a whole reports these results and caveats: Most expanded thyroid clonotypes (frequency above 0.001) were also detected in blood, suggesting blood repertoires may reflect thyroid immune responses. During validation, the model predicted progression to ophthalmopathy a median of around 7 months ahead of onset, with around 65% sensitivity and 72.22% specificity. No statistical method was used to fix the sample size in advance, and group allocation was not hidden from the investigators. Ophthalmopathy was separated from stable hyperthyroidism by a 13 V-J signature model, with over 85% sensitivity and about 81% specificity obtained in cross-validation and 80%/75% obtained in testing.

Sequences LNHDA (CDR1) and SQIVND (CDR2) are obtained from the germline V gene (reference sequence). The CDR3, from cysteine to phenylalanine, totals 17 residues. The DNA shown is the 51-base CDR3, in frame from base 1. Germline trimming: 2 bases from V, 6 bases from J; junction bases outside gene matches: 7. The chain is encoded by TRBV19 joined to TRBJ2-2, with 12 junctional bases fitting TRBD2. This clonotype was sampled from a woman in her 50s with Graves' hyperthyroidism. Specimen: blood. The CDR3 protein is CASSITATSGSAGELFF. The DNA reads as follows: TGTGCCAGTAGTATAACGGCGACTAGCGGGAGCGCCGGGGAGCTGTTTTTT.